Presented here are 15 T cell receptor beta chains from one specimen sequenced in a study of T cells after yellow fever vaccination. Via MiXCR, TCRdb re-called the 5' RACE reads, giving one row per CDR3 protein. The table includes about 330,000 distinct CDR3 sequences, roughly 8% detected once. The source material was PBMCs, sampled more than 40 days after the first yellow fever vaccination. The receptors originated from a young man who received the YFV17D yellow fever vaccine.

This chain connects TRBV4-1 to TRBJ1-1; D not resolved. Germline V gives CDR1 MGHRA, CDR2 YSYEKL. The CDR3 length is 15 residues. Deletions cut 1 base from V and 6 bases from J, with 15 bases between. CDR3 DNA sequence: TGCGCCAGCAGCCAAGCCCGGGGTGGGAGCCCTGAAGCTTTCTTT. Residues: CASSQARGGSPEAFF.

This clonotype was counted only a few times. V is TRBV7-9 and J is TRBJ1-4, with D perhaps matching TRBD1 (5 bases). Germline loops: CDR1 SEHNR, CDR2 FQNEAQ (reference sequence). The CDR3 is 15 residues long. V lost 6 bases and J 4 bases, leaving 15 bases between the germline ends. The CDR3 region has the DNA TGTGCCAGCAGGGCCCAGGGAGAGGTTAATGAAAAACTGTTTTTT. This sequence encodes CASRAQGEVNEKLFF.

V and J are TRBV12-3 or TRBV12-4 and TRBJ1-1, with a possible D match to TRBD1 (5 bases). The V and J ends lost 9 bases and 7 bases respectively, with 18 bases between them. The CDR3 extends over 13 amino acids. The CDR3 nucleotides are TGTGCCAGTCTAAAGGGAGTGGGGGATGAAGCTTTCTTT. It codes for CASLKGVGDEAFF.

The chain couples TRBV10-3 to TRBJ1-5; a possible D gene is TRBD1 (6 bases). The germline gives CDR1 ENHRY, CDR2 SYGVKD. The CDR3 runs 14 residues. V was cut by 10 bases and J by 2 bases, with 15 bases left in between. CDR3 amino acids: CASYPGEGNQPQHF. The CDR3 nucleotides are TGTGCCAGCTACCCAGGGGAGGGCAATCAGCCCCAGCATTTT.

This clonotype showed up many times. The chain carries TRBV10-3 and TRBJ2-3; D call uncertain. Germline assignment: CDR1 ENHRY and CDR2 SYGVKD. The CDR3 covers 16 residues. Trimming shortened V by 2 bases and J by 4 bases, and 16 bases separated the two germline ends. This CDR3 is CAISELGQLESDTQYF. In DNA, the CDR3 is TGTGCCATCAGTGAGCTGGGTCAGCTCGAGTCAGATACGCAGTATTTT.

V usage is TRBV20-1 and J usage is TRBJ2-1; tentatively, D is TRBD2 (7 bases). In germline, CDR1 is DFQATT, CDR2 SNEGSKA (reference sequence). CDR3 length: 14 residues. Trimming pared 3 bases from V and 9 bases from J, leaving 18 bases between. The CDR3 sequence is CSARATWGGAEQFF. The CDR3 DNA follows: TGCAGTGCTAGGGCTACGTGGGGGGGCGCTGAGCAGTTCTTC.

This clonotype was found many times. V and J are TRBV9 and TRBJ1-5; D perhaps matches TRBD1 (5 bases). CDR3 length equals 16 residues. V was trimmed by 0 bases and J by 8 bases, leaving 18 bases between them. Per germline, CDR1 SGDLS and CDR2 YYNGEE. In nucleotides, the CDR3 is TGTGCCAGCAGCGTAGGGGCAGGGTTGATGGTGGAGCCCCAGCATTTT. Translation gives CASSVGAGLMVEPQHF.

This sequence joins TRBV5-1 and TRBJ1-6, with TRBD1 matching 11 bases. The V gene's germline CDR1 is SGHRS and CDR2 YFSETQ. V lost 5 bases and J lost 10; bases outside the gene matches: 17. There are 18 residues in the CDR3. The CDR3 DNA follows: TGCGCCAGCAGAGAGCGTCCCGGGACAGGGGGATCGAGCTCACCCCTCCACTTT. Translating gives CASRERPGTGGSSSPLHF.

In its sample, this clonotype was seen a few times. The chain links TRBV5-6 to TRBJ2-6; 8 nucleotides line up with TRBD1. CDR3 length: 16 residues. V dropped 4 bases and J dropped 0; count of bases not matched to a gene: 3. The germline V gene has CDR1 SGHDT and CDR2 YYEEEE. This CDR3 reads CASSETGGSGANVLTF. CDR3 coding DNA: TGTGCCAGCAGCGAAACAGGGGGCTCTGGGGCCAACGTCCTGACTTTC.

There are a few counts of this clonotype. The rearrangement uses TRBV4-2 and TRBJ1-6; TRBD1 is a possible D gene (5 bases). The CDR3 extends over 16 amino acids. V lost 3 bases to trimming and J lost 8 bases, with 17 bases between them. Germline V gene sequence: CDR1 LGHNA, CDR2 YNFKEQ. The CDR3 is CASSHNEGRADSPLHF. The DNA of the CDR3 is TGTGCCAGCAGCCACAACGAGGGCAGGGCGGATTCACCCCTCCACTTT.

This clonotype showed up just a few times. This chain connects TRBV6-2 or TRBV6-3 to TRBJ2-7; the match to TRBD1 covers 8 bases. CDR3 length equals 14 residues. CDR1 and CDR2 (germline): MNHEY, SVGEGT. The ends lost 2 bases at V and 9 bases at J; junction bases unmatched: 9. The CDR3 DNA follows: TGTGCCAGCAGTTACCAGGACAGGGCTACGGGGCAGTACGTC. As protein: CASSYQDRATGQYV.

This clonotype was recorded many times. The rearrangement joins TRBV20-1 to TRBJ1-2; D may be TRBD1 (6 bases). This CDR3 comprises 13 residues. The ends were cut back, 6 bases at V and 6 bases at J, with 17 bases in the middle. CDR1 is DFQATT and CDR2 is SNEGSKA in the germline V gene (reference sequence). CDR3 amino acids: CSANQGYRDGYTF. CDR3 coding DNA: TGCAGTGCAAATCAAGGCTACAGGGATGGCTACACCTTC.

This clonotype was seen a handful of times. The CDR3 is CASTASNTGELFF. The CDR3 nucleotides are TGTGCCAGCACGGCATCGAACACCGGGGAGCTGTTTTTT. V usage is TRBV6-1 and J usage is TRBJ2-2, with unresolved D. CDR3 length: 13 residues. Trimming took off 7 bases at V and 0 bases at J, with 6 bases between the two ends. In germline, CDR1 is MNHNS, CDR2 SASEGT.

This clonotype was seen only a few times. The rearrangement uses TRBV6-5 and TRBJ2-7, with D perhaps matching TRBD2 (7 bases). Trimming stripped 3 bases from V and 4 bases from J, with 13 bases between. Germline-derived CDR1 and CDR2 are MNHEY and SVGAGI. The CDR3 is made up of 14 amino acids. Written as DNA, the CDR3 is TGTGCCAGCAGTTATGGGGGGGCGGGATACGAGCAGTACTTC. This codes for CASSYGGAGYEQYF.

The table lists this clonotype with a few counts. The V and J genes are TRBV6-1 and TRBJ2-1; 9 bases agree with TRBD1. Germline loops: CDR1 MNHNS, CDR2 SASEGT. The CDR3 has 16 amino acids. V shed 6 bases, J shed 4 bases, and the junction held 10 bases outside the gene matches. The CDR3 DNA reads as TGTGCCAGCAGAACCAACGACAGGGGGGGTTACAATGAGCAGTTCTTC. Translated, it gives CASRTNDRGGYNEQFF.